The sequence of this T cell receptor (beta chain) was determined in a study of T cells in Graves' hyperthyroidism and ophthalmopathy. This clonotype was counted ten times or more. What was amplified from RNA transcripts were TCR beta CDR3 regions. A first-round RT-PCR of the TCR CDR3 used the HTBI primer set. TCRdb itself ran the multiplex PCR reads through MiXCR, one entry per CDR3 protein. This table holds 750,000 to 900,000 distinct CDR3 sequences, roughly 37% found once. V lost 10 bases, J lost 7 bases, and 10 bases stayed unmatched. Per the germline V gene, CDR1 is SNHLY and CDR2 is FYNNEI. The CDR3 consists of 14 residues.

The sequenced material came from blood. This TCR was recovered from a man aged 18 to 29 with Graves' hyperthyroidism. This chain joins TRBV2 and TRBJ2-5; 12 bases fit TRBD2. CDR3 residues: CATLLAGGRRTQYF. The CDR3 nucleotides are TGTGCCACCTTACTAGCGGGGGGTCGTAGGACCCAGTACTTC.